These 8 T cell receptor beta chains originate from one sample sequenced in a study of T cell clonotyping in hematopoietic cell transplantation. The time point here: recipient sample about 28 days before transplant, after cytoreduction. Some clones are missing from TCRdb's copy, which holds only in-frame ones; the method was immunoSEQ multiplex PCR. This sample carries 25,000 to 35,000 clones, over 60% of them seen once, and the ten largest clones take approximately 6.3%. The sample in question was peripheral blood mononuclear cells, obtained before stem cell transplant. These receptors were obtained from a man aged 45-65 years with myelodysplastic syndrome. Some clones in this sample may be carry-over from other donors' samples.

This clone was counted a few times. The chain joins TRBV6-6 to TRBJ2-6; D possibly corresponds to TRBD1 (6 bases). Germline V gene lookup returns CDR1 MNHNY and CDR2 SVGAGI (reference sequence). The germline V and J ends were trimmed by 5 bases and 1 base, with 9 bases remaining between them. The CDR3 loop spans 15 amino acids. DNA for the CDR3: TGTGCCAGCAGTCTAGGACAGTCTGGGGCCAACGTCCTGACTTTC. Residues: CASSLGQSGANVLTF.

V usage is TRBV25-1 and J usage is TRBJ2-1, with a tentative D call TRBD2 (6 bases). Trimming removed 3 bases at V and 0 bases at J, with 12 bases between. CDR1 and CDR2 from the germline V gene are MGHDK and SYGVNS. The CDR3 has 16 residues. CDR3 DNA: TGTGCCAGCAGTGACTCGTTCGGGGGCTCCTACAATGAGCAGTTCTTC. Amino acids: CASSDSFGGSYNEQFF.

The J gene is TRBJ2-6, the V gene TRBV6-1; D gene ambiguous. The germline V gene has CDR1 MNHNS and CDR2 SASEGT. The CDR3 contains 15 residues. V was clipped by 11 bases and J by 9 bases, with 23 bases between them. The CDR3 DNA reads as TGTGCCGCCTCGAGTGGCAGGCGGATGATCAACGTCCTGACTTTC. It encodes CAASSGRRMINVLTF.

V gene TRBV2 combines with J gene TRBJ1-5; 8 nucleotides match TRBD1. The germline gives CDR1 SNHLY, CDR2 FYNNEI. V shed 6 bases and J 7 bases; nucleotides not matched to a gene: 11. The CDR3 has 15 amino acids. The DNA for the CDR3 is TGTGCCAGCAGCGAAACAGGGGGGTCCAGGCAGCCCCAGCATTTT. It specifies CASSETGGSRQPQHF.

V usage is TRBV6-6 and J usage is TRBJ1-2, with D maybe TRBD1 (6 bases). This CDR3 comprises 14 residues. Germline CDR1 and CDR2: MNHNY and SVGAGI (reference sequence). The V gene lost 1 base and the J gene lost 6 bases, with 12 bases spanning the gap. CDR3 amino acids: CASSYYETGNGYTF. Here the CDR3 DNA reads TGTGCCAGCAGTTACTACGAAACAGGGAATGGCTACACCTTC.

This chain joins TRBV25-1 and TRBJ2-2, with D unresolved. Looked up from germline, CDR1 is MGHDK and CDR2 is SYGVNS. V lost 6 bases and J 8 bases, leaving 10 bases between the germline ends. The CDR3 has 12 amino acids. Here the CDR3 DNA reads TGTGCCAGCAGCGAAAAGGGTGGGGAGCTGTTTTTT. Its translation: CASSEKGGELFF.

This clone has a single count. The chain joins TRBV7-2 to TRBJ2-2; D gene uncertain. The germline V and J ends were trimmed by 1 base and 3 bases, with 3 bases remaining between them. The CDR3 covers 13 residues. The V gene's germline CDR1 is SGHTA and CDR2 FQGNSA. The CDR3 region is CASSLDYTGELFF. CDR3 bases: TGTGCCAGCAGCTTAGACTACACCGGGGAGCTGTTTTTT.

The rearrangement links TRBV4-3 to TRBJ1-2; D is undetermined. V was trimmed by 0 bases and J by 4 bases, leaving 12 bases between them. CDR3 length equals 15 residues. Germline CDR1 and CDR2: LGHNA and YSLEER. The CDR3: CASSQEPEPFYGYTF. The DNA for the CDR3 is TGCGCCAGCAGCCAAGAACCCGAGCCCTTCTATGGCTACACCTTC.